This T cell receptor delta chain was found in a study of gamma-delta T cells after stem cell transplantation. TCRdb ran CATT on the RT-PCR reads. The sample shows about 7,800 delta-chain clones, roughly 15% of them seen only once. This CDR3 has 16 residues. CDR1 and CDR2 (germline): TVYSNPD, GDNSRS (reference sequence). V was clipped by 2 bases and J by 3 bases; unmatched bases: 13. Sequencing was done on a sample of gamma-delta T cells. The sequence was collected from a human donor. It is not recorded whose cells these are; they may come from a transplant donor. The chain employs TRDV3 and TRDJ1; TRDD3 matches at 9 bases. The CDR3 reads CAFPRVRGDTSDKLIF. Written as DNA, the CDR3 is TGTGCCTTTCCTCGGGTAAGGGGGGATACATCCGATAAACTCATCTTT.